This T cell receptor beta chain was profiled in a study of beta chain features in type 1 diabetes (dated by TCRdb to the late 2010s). Regarding the study in general: Mean age, gender distribution, total cell number and subset yield were not different between patients and healthy donors. Whereas all 30 or so donors provided naive and central memory subsets, regulatory and stem cell-like memory subsets were isolated from just 8 patients and roughly 8 healthy donors. Across all samples, some 99 million sorted cells were examined, and cell number per subset correlated strongly with RNA yield. The study compared TCRB repertoires of sorted circulating CD4+ T cell subsets between recently diagnosed type 1 diabetes patients and matched healthy donors. The research as a whole found: Naive, central memory and regulatory TCRB repertoires appeared to be more alike among patients than among healthy donors. Only small numbers of individuals were included in the HLA sub-analyses, which left unresolved whether HLA type had any influence on TCRB rearrangement. At VDJ recombination sites, patients with type 1 diabetes made fewer insertions and deleted more nucleotides, a pattern implying thymic rearrangement abnormalities. Because cDNA rather than genomic DNA was sequenced, highly expressing activated cells could have been over-represented, although no difference in activation and CD3 levels was found between groups. Shorter templates might have been favored by PCR, but patient and control samples were amplified and corrected together, so both groups would have been affected equally by any skew. Type 1 diabetes patients showed a moderate but significant shortening of TCRB CDR3 length in all four CD4+ subsets.

This clone has just a few counts. Its binding antigen is unknown. No base quality values were provided; no much bigger clone lies one nucleotide off. Each donor gave one peripheral blood draw, roughly 120 mL on average, collected into heparinised tubes. Naive, central memory, regulatory and stem cell-like memory CD4+ T cells were sorted on a BD FACSAria II using a panel including CD45RO, CCR7, CD25, CD127, CD95 and CD27. A purity above 98% was achieved for all sorted populations. PBMCs were isolated right away by Lymphoprep density gradient centrifugation and were stained directly, without culture. So that batch effects would be minimized, each experiment stained and sorted samples in pairs, pairing one healthy donor with one patient. The High Capacity cDNA Reverse Transcription Kit was used to reverse transcribe all of the isolated RNA, meaning that expressed TCRB transcripts were what got sequenced. Naive, central memory and regulatory T cell samples underwent deep immunoSEQ sequencing, averaging around 4 million total reads per sample. After sorted cells were lysed in RLT buffer, RNA was extracted with DNase-treated RNeasy Micro or Mini kits, with the choice depending on cell number. Each cell subset was processed separately to prevent cross-contamination, with patient and healthy donor samples processed together. Using the immunoSEQ multiplex PCR, TCRB sequences were amplified from cDNA into 87-bp fragments spanning the CDR3 region. Sequencing of the amplicons was performed on the Illumina HiSeq platform. The study's own analysis went as follows. Synthetic template baselines were used to correct PCR bias computationally, reads within Hamming distance 2 were collapsed, and singletons that could not be merged were discarded. Reads were aligned against IMGT to assign V, D and J genes, CDR3 length and insertions or deletions at six rearrangement sites. Within each subset, clonotype counts were normalized to the number of sorted cells before true diversity and Gini coefficients were calculated with the tcR R package. The overlap coefficient, calculated on TCRB nucleotide sequences, was used to quantify repertoire sharing. TCRdb obtained this table from immuneACCESS and retained in-frame rearrangements with V and J assigned. These tables miss some clones; where compared with another copy, unresolved V genes account for less than half of the shortfall, and the remainder is unexplained. Clone size and the V and J calls come from that table; the DNA yielded D and trimming. This sample has nearly 350,000 clones in its table, and roughly 8.8% of those were observed once. In total, the top ten clones hold roughly 0.99% of the sample.

The CDR3 covers 14 residues, taking in both the cysteine and the phenylalanine. CDR3 DNA is the only sequence kept; it has 42 bases, read in frame from the first base. After removal of 6 bases from V and 7 bases from J, the junction retains 6 bases not matched to a gene. CDR1 is given as MDHEN and CDR2 as SYDVKM, both from the germline V gene. This TCR came from a man under 40 with type 1 diabetes. The sequencing sample was made of central memory CD4+ T cells from blood. Recombination linked TRBV28 to TRBJ2-1, and 10 junction bases match TRBD1. The nucleotide sequence reads TGTGCCAGCAGCCGGGACAGGGGAATTAATGAGCAGTTCTTC. This yields the protein CASSRDRGINEQFF.